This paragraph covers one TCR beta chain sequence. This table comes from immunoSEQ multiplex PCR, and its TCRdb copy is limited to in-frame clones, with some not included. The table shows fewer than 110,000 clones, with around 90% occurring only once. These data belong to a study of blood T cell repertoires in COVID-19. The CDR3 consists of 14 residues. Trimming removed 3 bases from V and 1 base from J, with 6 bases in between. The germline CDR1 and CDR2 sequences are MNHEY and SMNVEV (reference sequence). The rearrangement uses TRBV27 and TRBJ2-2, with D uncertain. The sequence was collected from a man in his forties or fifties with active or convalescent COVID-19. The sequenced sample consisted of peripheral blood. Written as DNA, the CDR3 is TGTGCCAGCAGTTTCTCAGTGAACACCGGGGAGCTGTTTTTT. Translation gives CASSFSVNTGELFF.